The 22 T cell receptor beta chains below all came from one sample that was sequenced in a study of T cell repertoires in cytomegalovirus infection. Their target antigens are unknown. TCRdb used MiXCR to reprocess the reads, holding one entry per CDR3 protein. The data hold 360,000 or so distinct CDR3 sequences, with about 35% observed a single time. The sequencing used cultured PBMCs, collected from culture after CMV antigen stimulation. The receptors originated from a human donor in good health (CMV status not recorded). Some clones in this sample may be carry-over from other donors' samples.

The chain carries TRBV12-3 or TRBV12-4 and TRBJ2-7; D remains ambiguous. This CDR3 comprises 11 residues. The germline V and J ends were trimmed by 5 bases and 4 bases, with 6 bases remaining between them. The CDR3 loop reads CASSHGYEQYV. CDR3 bases: TGTGCCAGCAGTCACGGTTACGAGCAGTACGTC.

The chain joins TRBV6-2 or TRBV6-3 to TRBJ2-5; 12 bases are shared with TRBD2. V lost 2 bases to trimming and J lost 4 bases; unmatched junction nucleotides: 8. The CDR3 spans 17 residues. Germline V lookup: CDR1 MNHEY, CDR2 SVGEGT. CDR3 DNA sequence: TGTGCCAGCAGTTACGGGGGACTAGCGGGCTGGGGAGAGACCCAGTACTTC. It specifies CASSYGGLAGWGETQYF.

V and J are TRBV19 and TRBJ2-3; D could derive from TRBD1 or TRBD2 (5 bases each). Trimming shortened V by 6 bases and J by 5 bases, and 24 bases separated the two germline ends. Germline assignment: CDR1 LNHDA and CDR2 SQIVND (reference sequence). This CDR3 is built from 17 residues. In DNA, the CDR3 is TGTGCCAGTAGGCAAGACCACGGGACCCCCGGAGGAGATACGCAGTATTTT. Translated, it gives CASRQDHGTPGGDTQYF. Using reference TRBV19 and TRBJ2-3 for the parts outside the CDR3, the full variable domain is DGGITQSPKYLFRKEGQNVTLSCEQNLNHDAMYWYRQDPGQGLRLIYYSQIVNDFQKGDIAEGYSVSREKKESFPLTVTSAQKNPTAFYLCASRQDHGTPGGDTQYFGPGTRLTVL.

This clonotype was seen once. The V and J genes are TRBV20-1 and TRBJ2-2; 9 positions match TRBD2. The junction had 14 bases not matched to a gene; V was cut back by 5 bases and J by 1 base. This CDR3 is 18 amino acids long. Germline assignment: CDR1 DFQATT and CDR2 SNEGSKA (reference sequence). The CDR3 region has the DNA TGCAGTGCTCTTCGACAGGAACGGACTAGCGAGAACACCGGGGAGCTGTTTTTT. It specifies CSALRQERTSENTGELFF.

This clonotype was detected only a few times. Here the CDR3 reads CASSLSGRLSTGELFF. For the CDR3, the DNA is TGTGCCAGCAGCCTTAGCGGCAGGTTGTCCACCGGGGAGCTGTTTTTT. This chain links TRBV7-2 with TRBJ2-2, with D perhaps matching TRBD2 (6 bases). Germline V gene data show CDR1 as SGHTA and CDR2 as FQGNSA. This CDR3 comprises 16 residues. V was pared by 5 bases and J by 4 bases, with 17 bases between.

The rearrangement joins TRBV5-4 to TRBJ1-1; D ambiguous. From germline, CDR1 is SGHNT and CDR2 YYREEE (reference sequence). There are 15 residues in the CDR3. V lost 5 bases to trimming and J lost 2 bases, with 16 bases between them. For the CDR3, the DNA is TGTGCCAGCAGTCTAGCCCTCGCCGCCAACACTGAAGCTTTCTTT. Translation: CASSLALAANTEAFF.

The V call is TRBV6-5, the J call TRBJ1-4, with a weak D call TRBD1 (6 bases). The CDR3 extends over 15 amino acids. The V end was cut by 6 bases, the J end by 0 bases, with 11 bases between. Germline V gives CDR1 MNHEY, CDR2 SVGAGI. The CDR3 sequence is CASSRRGPTNEKLFF. The CDR3 bases are TGTGCCAGCAGCCGCCGGGGGCCAACTAATGAAAAACTGTTTTTT.

This clonotype appeared a single time. CDR3 in amino acids: CASSYISVAATGELFF. The CDR3 DNA is TGTGCCAGCAGTTACATAAGCGTAGCGGCCACCGGGGAGCTGTTTTTT. The chain links TRBV6-2 or TRBV6-3 to TRBJ2-2; D perhaps matches TRBD2 (6 bases). Looked up from germline, CDR1 is MNHEY and CDR2 is SVGEGT. This CDR3 spans 16 amino acids. With 2 bases removed from V and 4 bases from J, the gap between germline ends came to 14 bases.

This clonotype showed up just once. This sequence joins TRBV4-1 and TRBJ2-1; D possibly corresponds to TRBD2 (5 bases). This CDR3 spans 15 amino acids. In germline, CDR1 is MGHRA, CDR2 YSYEKL. V was shortened by 0 bases and J by 6 bases, with 12 bases between the two germline ends. CDR3 DNA sequence: TGCGCCAGCAGCCAAGATCGGGGTGGTAGCAATGAGCAGTTCTTC. Amino acids: CASSQDRGGSNEQFF.

This clonotype has a single count. This rearrangement joins TRBV6-6 to TRBJ2-3; possible D gene TRBD1, 5 bases. Deletions cut 5 bases from V and 3 bases from J, with 12 bases between. This CDR3 is 14 amino acids long. The V gene's germline CDR1 is MNHNY and CDR2 SVGAGI (reference sequence). DNA of the CDR3: TGTGCCAGCAGTAGCAGGACACGTACAGATACGCAGTATTTT. Its translation: CASSSRTRTDTQYF.

The rearrangement joins TRBV10-3 to TRBJ2-5; D is tentatively TRBD1 or TRBD2 (6 bases each). V shed 10 bases and J shed 1 base, with 19 bases lying between them. The CDR3 extends over 15 amino acids. Germline V lookup: CDR1 ENHRY, CDR2 SYGVKD. Written as DNA, the CDR3 is TGTGCCACCAGGACTACAGGGTTTCGCCAAGAGACCCAGTACTTC. It encodes CATRTTGFRQETQYF.

V and J are TRBV12-3 or TRBV12-4 and TRBJ2-3, with no clear D. The CDR3 runs 13 residues. The ends were cut back, 5 bases at V and 6 bases at J, with 12 bases in the middle. Here the CDR3 reads CASSEVSSDTQYF. CDR3 DNA sequence: TGTGCCAGCAGTGAAGTTTCCTCGGATACGCAGTATTTT.

This clonotype has a count of ten or more. V usage is TRBV4-1 and J usage is TRBJ2-3, with 8 bases identical to TRBD1. V was clipped by 3 bases and J by 0 bases; unmatched bases: 5. Germline V CDR1 and CDR2: MGHRA, YSYEKL. The CDR3 runs to 16 residues. The CDR3 sequence: CASSQGTGSSTDTQYF. CDR3 coding DNA: TGCGCCAGCAGCCAGGGGACAGGATCTAGCACAGATACGCAGTATTTT.

This clonotype was detected a few times. This chain links TRBV28 with TRBJ2-1; 9 bases are shared with TRBD1. V shed 10 bases and J 3 bases; nucleotides not matched to a gene: 4. Germline V lookup: CDR1 MDHEN, CDR2 SYDVKM. The length of the CDR3 is 13 residues. The CDR3 DNA is TGTGCCACTAACAGGGGGCTCTACAATGAGCAGTTCTTC. It is translated as CATNRGLYNEQFF.

This chain uses TRBV7-2 with TRBJ2-1, with D perhaps TRBD2 (5 bases). Between the trimmed V and J ends, which lost 5 bases and 8 bases, there was a span of 16 bases. From germline, CDR1 is SGHTA and CDR2 FQGNSA. The CDR3 is 14 residues long. CDR3 region: CASSPGTRAHEQFF. CDR3 sequence (DNA): TGTGCCAGCAGCCCAGGCACTAGAGCGCATGAGCAGTTCTTC.

This clonotype turned up a few times. CDR3 amino acids: CASRLLSGRARDTQYF. CDR3 in DNA: TGTGCCAGCAGACTCCTTAGCGGGAGGGCTAGAGATACGCAGTATTTT. The J gene is TRBJ2-3, the V gene TRBV27; 11 nucleotides line up with TRBD2. Trimming took 6 bases from V and 5 from J; bases not matched to a gene: 10. Germline-derived CDR1 and CDR2 are MNHEY and SMNVEV (reference sequence). The CDR3 length is 16 residues.

V usage is TRBV29-1 and J usage is TRBJ2-4; either TRBD1 or TRBD2 may supply D (5 bases each). The germline CDR1 and CDR2 sequences are SQVTM and ANQGSEA. This CDR3 region has 13 residues. V was shortened by 7 bases and J by 3 bases, with 13 bases between the two germline ends. The CDR3 here is CSATGTDKNIQYF. CDR3 coding DNA: TGCAGCGCCACCGGGACGGACAAAAACATTCAGTACTTC.

This chain uses TRBV19 with TRBJ1-5; 7 bases align to TRBD1. Germline assignment: CDR1 LNHDA and CDR2 SQIVND (reference sequence). The V segment lost 5 bases and the J segment 5 bases; nucleotides outside the gene matches: 6. The CDR3 covers 14 residues. The CDR3 nucleotides read TGTGCCAGTAGTTCCCTCCAGGGGGATCAGCCCCAGCATTTT. Its translation is CASSSLQGDQPQHF.

As regards this clonotype: A read error may produce the germline difference seen at one junction end. This chain uses TRBV6-1 with TRBJ1-2; D unresolved. CDR1 and CDR2 (germline): MNHNS, SASEGT. The CDR3 has 12 amino acids. The CDR3 here is CASGDGNYGYTF. The CDR3 bases are TGTGCCAGCGGTGACGGTAACTATGGCTACACCTTC.

This clonotype was seen only a few times. This chain links TRBV6-1 with TRBJ1-2; D call uncertain. In germline, CDR1 is MNHNS, CDR2 SASEGT. This CDR3 has 15 amino acids. The V end lost 6 bases, the J end lost 6 bases, and 20 bases lay between the germline ends. The CDR3 sequence is CASRTLVGGYHGYTF. The CDR3 nucleotides are TGTGCCAGCAGGACCTTGGTCGGAGGATATCATGGCTACACCTTC.

The chain recombines TRBV19 with TRBJ2-5; D possibly corresponds to TRBD1 (6 bases). Per the germline V gene, CDR1 is LNHDA and CDR2 is SQIVND (reference sequence). The ends were cut back, 6 bases at V and 5 bases at J, with 16 bases in the middle. The CDR3 runs 14 residues. The CDR3 reads CASRQGPASETQYF. DNA of the CDR3: TGTGCCAGTAGACAGGGTCCCGCGTCTGAGACCCAGTACTTC.

In this sample, this clonotype turned up a few times. The J gene is TRBJ2-7, the V gene TRBV12-3 or TRBV12-4; D may be TRBD2 (5 bases). V lost 3 bases and J lost 2, with 11 bases in between. This CDR3 region has 14 residues. This chain's CDR3 is CASSLRALTYEQYF. CDR3 nucleotides: TGTGCCAGCAGTTTGAGGGCTCTAACCTACGAGCAGTACTTC.